The table lists the clone carrying this T cell receptor beta chain with many counts. This CDR3 region has 14 residues. V was pared by 1 base and J by 2 bases, with 8 bases between. The germline CDR1 and CDR2 sequences are MNHNY and SVGAGI (reference sequence). The sample comes from a study of glioma-infiltrating T cells. Amplification of TCR alpha and beta CDR3 regions from RNA used iRepertoire nested multiplex PCR. Using its own MiXCR run on the multiplex PCR reads, TCRdb lists one record per CDR3 protein. The data hold approximately 140,000 distinct CDR3 sequences, with about 22% observed a single time.

Sequenced input: glioma tissue, nonneoplastic brain tissue, or PBMCs (not recorded which). This receptor was identified in a human donor with low-grade glioma or glioblastoma, undergoing nonglioma brain surgery, or in good health (not recorded which). The gene calls are TRBV6-6 and TRBJ1-2; D gene ambiguous. The CDR3 DNA reads TGTGCCAGCAGTTACTACGACCTCAACTATGGCTACACCTTC. This encodes CASSYYDLNYGYTF.